Listed below are T cell receptor beta chains from one sample, sequenced in a study of shared T cell receptors in the human thymus. Only in-frame clones appear in the TCRdb table, and some are missing; sequencing was by immunoSEQ multiplex PCR. There are 700,000 or so clones in the sample; 80% to 90% occur only once, and roughly 0.01% lies in the top ten. This same sample was also part of a study on human thymus T cells.

Sequenced: thymocytes. These receptors all come from a girl in the first two years of life with a congenital heart defect. CDR3s include the opening cysteine and the closing phenylalanine or tryptophan. D genes are given only for firm matches. A clone size is listed for some rows: how often the clone was seen (once, few, many), or a class if it is expanded.

j_call,v_call,clone_size,d_call,cdr3_aa,cdr3_nt
TRBJ2-1,TRBV6-5,-,-,CASSYSNGYNEQFF,TGTGCCAGCAGTTACTCGAACGGTTACAATGAGCAGTTCTTC
TRBJ1-1,TRBV6-4,-,-,CASSDGGPSNTEAFF,TGTGCCAGCAGTGACGGAGGGCCCTCGAACACTGAAGCTTTCTTT
TRBJ1-3,TRBV4-2,-,TRBD1,CASSRTGLSLSGNTIYF,TGTGCCAGCAGCCGGACAGGGCTCTCTCTCTCTGGAAACACCATATATTTT
TRBJ1-2,TRBV7-2,-,TRBD1,CASRWDRGPLGYTF,TGTGCCAGCAGATGGGACAGGGGGCCCCTTGGCTACACCTTC
TRBJ1-3,TRBV7-2,-,-,CASSNGEDISGNTIYF,TGTGCCAGCAGCAATGGAGAGGATATCTCTGGAAACACCATATATTTT
TRBJ2-5,TRBV29-1,-,-,CSVARHARSYPKEQETQYF,TGCAGCGTTGCCAGACACGCACGATCCTACCCAAAGGAACAAGAGACCCAGTACTTC
TRBJ2-7,TRBV2,-,TRBD2,CGGGSGGSSYEQYF,TGTGGGGGGGGGAGCGGGGGGAGCTCCTACGAGCAGTACTTC
TRBJ2-7,TRBV5-1,-,TRBD2,CASSLDGAGGVEEQYF,TGCGCCAGCAGCCTGGATGGCGCGGGGGGGGTTGAGGAGCAGTACTTC
TRBJ1-1,TRBV7-3,once,-,CASSLIRGSNTEAFF,TGTGCCAGCAGCCTTATCAGGGGATCGAACACTGAAGCTTTCTTT
TRBJ2-2,TRBV12-5,once,-,CASGSPRGANTGELFF,TGTGCTAGTGGTAGCCCCAGGGGAGCGAACACCGGGGAGCTGTTTTTT
TRBJ1-2,TRBV7-8,-,-,CASSFSTSLVRGVSGYTF,TGTGCCAGCAGCTTTTCTACCTCCTTGGTCAGGGGTGTTTCCGGCTACACCTTC
TRBJ1-1,TRBV11-2,-,TRBD1,CASSLNNGIGGFRLAEAFF,TGTGCCAGCAGCTTAAATAACGGGATAGGGGGCTTTAGGTTAGCTGAAGCTTTCTTT
TRBJ1-4,TRBV7-9,-,TRBD1,CASRAGDSHPGEKLFF,TGTGCCAGCAGGGCTGGGGACAGTCATCCGGGAGAAAAACTGTTTTTT
TRBJ1-2,TRBV9,-,-,CASSVFQGNYGYTF,TGTGCCAGCAGCGTATTTCAGGGGAACTATGGCTACACCTTC
TRBJ1-1,TRBV12-5,-,-,CASGEKNTEAFF,TGTGCTAGTGGGGAGAAGAACACTGAAGCTTTCTTT
TRBJ1-6,TRBV27,-,TRBD1,CASSLSKRVRDRRISPLHF,TGTGCCAGCAGTTTATCGAAGAGGGTTAGGGACAGGCGAATCTCACCCCTCCACTTT
TRBJ2-7,TRBV9,-,TRBD1,CASSARDREDYEQYF,TGTGCCAGCAGCGCCCGGGACAGGGAAGACTACGAGCAGTACTTC
TRBJ1-4,TRBV27,-,TRBD1,CASPGTGIQGGEKLFF,TGTGCCTCACCCGGGACAGGGATCCAGGGGGGTGAAAAACTGTTTTTT
TRBJ1-1,TRBV4-3,-,-,CASSQRYGKQGMNTEAFF,TGCGCCAGCAGCCAACGGTACGGGAAACAGGGTATGAACACTGAAGCTTTCTTT
TRBJ2-1,TRBV2,-,TRBD2,CASRRRGIGGGSYNEQFF,TGTGCCAGCAGGAGGCGGGGTATTGGGGGGGGCTCCTACAATGAGCAGTTCTTC
TRBJ1-1,TRBV5-6,-,TRBD1,CASSDRQGERQMNTEAFF,TGTGCCAGCAGCGATAGACAGGGGGAACGCCAAATGAACACTGAAGCTTTCTTT
TRBJ1-1,TRBV29-1,-,-,CSVDSEGNTEAFF,TGCAGCGTTGATTCCGAGGGGAACACTGAAGCTTTCTTT
TRBJ1-5,TRBV6-1,-,-,CASSDGIPGQGLGNQPQHF,TGTGCCAGCAGTGATGGGATTCCTGGGCAGGGTCTGGGCAATCAGCCCCAGCATTTT
TRBJ2-3,TRBV5-5,-,TRBD2,CASIFGLAGYRSTDTQYF,TGTGCCAGCATCTTCGGACTAGCGGGCTATCGAAGCACAGATACGCAGTATTTT
TRBJ2-1,TRBV5-6,-,TRBD2,CASSSPSWTSGGNNEQFF,TGTGCCAGCAGCTCGCCGAGCTGGACTAGCGGGGGTAACAATGAGCAGTTCTTC
TRBJ2-3,TRBV10-2,-,TRBD2,CASSESQRGASSTDTQYF,TGCGCCAGCAGTGAGAGCCAGCGGGGGGCCTCAAGCACAGATACGCAGTATTTT
TRBJ1-5,TRBV11-2,-,-,CASSSGGVSNQPQHF,TGTGCCAGCAGCTCGGGGGGGGTTAGCAATCAGCCCCAGCATTTT
TRBJ1-1,TRBV5-1,-,-,CASSPRGRADTEAFF,TGCGCCAGCAGCCCCAGGGGCAGGGCGGACACTGAAGCTTTCTTT
TRBJ1-1,TRBV7-9,few,-,CASSLRQVAPEAFF,TGTGCCAGCAGCTTAAGACAGGTCGCACCCGAAGCTTTCTTT
TRBJ2-7,TRBV5-8,-,TRBD1,CASSLEMGQGAYEQYF,TGTGCCAGCAGCTTGGAGATGGGACAGGGGGCCTACGAGCAGTACTTC
TRBJ1-2,TRBV6-1,-,TRBD1,CASSGTGTGASYGYTF,TGTGCCAGCAGTGGTACCGGGACAGGGGCCTCCTATGGCTACACCTTC
TRBJ2-7,TRBV28,-,-,CASQQGVEQYF,TGTGCCAGCCAACAGGGAGTTGAGCAGTACTTC
TRBJ2-2,TRBV6-6,-,-,CASSYPPQGGELFF,TGTGCCAGCAGTTACCCCCCCCAGGGCGGGGAGCTGTTTTTT
TRBJ1-2,TRBV4-3,-,-,CASSQERTGGRVYGYTF,TGCGCCAGCAGCCAAGAAAGAACGGGGGGAAGAGTCTATGGCTACACCTTC
TRBJ1-1,TRBV6-4,-,TRBD1,CASRGQDTEAFF,TGTGCCAGCCGAGGACAGGACACTGAAGCTTTCTTT
TRBJ2-5,TRBV29-1,-,TRBD1,CSVEDGRGPGLGTQYF,TGCAGCGTTGAAGACGGAAGGGGGCCGGGGCTGGGGACCCAGTACTTC
TRBJ1-2,TRBV18,-,TRBD1,CASSPMDRGRNGYTF,TGTGCCAGCTCACCAATGGACAGGGGGCGAAATGGCTACACCTTC
TRBJ1-2,TRBV7-3,-,-,CASSFVTGLYGYTF,TGTGCCAGCAGCTTCGTTACAGGGCTGTATGGCTACACCTTC
TRBJ2-5,TRBV4-1,-,TRBD2,CASSPGLAGPGGETQYF,TGCGCCAGCAGCCCGGGACTAGCGGGGCCGGGGGGGGAGACCCAGTACTTC
TRBJ1-1,TRBV4-3,-,-,CASSQEPAAADEAFF,TGCGCCAGCAGCCAAGAGCCAGCTGCGGCAGATGAAGCTTTCTTT
TRBJ1-3,TRBV15,-,-,CATSRGHFNLGNTIYF,TGTGCCACCAGCCGGGGACACTTCAACTTGGGTAACACCATATATTTT
TRBJ1-1,TRBV14,-,-,CASSPAVLGAFF,TGTGCCAGCAGCCCGGCCGTACTAGGAGCTTTCTTT
TRBJ1-1,TRBV6-5,-,-,CASSQGVTEAFF,TGTGCCAGCAGCCAAGGGGTCACTGAAGCTTTCTTT
TRBJ1-2,TRBV29-1,-,-,CSGGQLGGYTF,TGCAGCGGTGGACAGTTAGGTGGCTACACCTTC
TRBJ1-1,TRBV28,-,TRBD1,CASSPRGVPEAFF,TGTGCCAGCAGCCCCAGGGGGGTCCCTGAAGCTTTCTTT
TRBJ1-3,TRBV4-3,-,-,CASSRGRGSHSGNTIYF,TGCGCCAGCAGCCGTGGCAGGGGCTCCCACTCTGGAAACACCATATATTTT
TRBJ2-7,TRBV4-1,-,TRBD1,CASSLSRIVLGAGTGIPEQYF,TGCGCCAGCAGCCTCAGTCGTATCGTTTTGGGAGCCGGGACAGGGATCCCCGAGCAGTACTTC